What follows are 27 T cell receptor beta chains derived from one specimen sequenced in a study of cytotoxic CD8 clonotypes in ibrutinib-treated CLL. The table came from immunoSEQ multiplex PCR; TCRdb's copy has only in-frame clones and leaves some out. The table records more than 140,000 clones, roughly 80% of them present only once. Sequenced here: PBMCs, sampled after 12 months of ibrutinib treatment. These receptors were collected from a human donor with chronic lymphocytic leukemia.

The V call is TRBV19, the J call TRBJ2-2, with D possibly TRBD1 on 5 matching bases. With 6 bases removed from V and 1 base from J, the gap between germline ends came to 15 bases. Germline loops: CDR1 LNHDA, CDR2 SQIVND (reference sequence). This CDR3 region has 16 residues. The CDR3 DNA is TGTGCCAGTAGCCCCGGTGGGGCTCTGAACACCGGGGAGCTGTTTTTT. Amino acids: CASSPGGALNTGELFF.

As DNA, the CDR3 is TGTGCCATTTCCTCGGGAGTCGGGGATGGCTACACCTTC. Amino acid sequence: CAISSGVGDGYTF. The rearrangement links TRBV15 to TRBJ1-2; D remains unclear. Germline loops: CDR1 LNHNV, CDR2 YYDKDF (reference sequence). The germline V and J ends were trimmed by 10 bases and 6 bases, with 18 bases remaining between them. The CDR3 length is 13 residues.

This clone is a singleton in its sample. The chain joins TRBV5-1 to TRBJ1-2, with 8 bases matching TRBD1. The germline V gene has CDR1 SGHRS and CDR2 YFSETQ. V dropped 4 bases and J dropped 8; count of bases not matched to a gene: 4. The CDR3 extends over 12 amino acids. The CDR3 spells CASSADRDGYTF. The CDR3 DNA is TGCGCCAGCAGCGCGGACAGGGACGGCTACACCTTC.

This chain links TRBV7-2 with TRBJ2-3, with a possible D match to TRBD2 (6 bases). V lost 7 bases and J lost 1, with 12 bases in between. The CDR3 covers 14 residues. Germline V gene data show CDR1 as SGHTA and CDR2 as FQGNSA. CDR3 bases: TGTGCCAGCAAGCGGGCGCTTCGCACAGATACGCAGTATTTT. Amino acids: CASKRALRTDTQYF.

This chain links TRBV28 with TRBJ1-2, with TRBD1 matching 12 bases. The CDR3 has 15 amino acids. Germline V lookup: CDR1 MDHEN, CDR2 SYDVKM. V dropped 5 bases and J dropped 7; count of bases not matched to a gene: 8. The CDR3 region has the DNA TGTGCCAGCAGTCCGACGGGACAGGGGGCGCTTGGCTACACCTTC. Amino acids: CASSPTGQGALGYTF.

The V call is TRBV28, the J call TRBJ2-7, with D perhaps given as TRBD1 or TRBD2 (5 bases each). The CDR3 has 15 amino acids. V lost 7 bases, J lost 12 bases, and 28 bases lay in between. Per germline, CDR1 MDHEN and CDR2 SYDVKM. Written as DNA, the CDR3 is TGTGCCAGCAACCCCCCTGACGGGGCGACTAATCATCGGTACTTC. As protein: CASNPPDGATNHRYF.

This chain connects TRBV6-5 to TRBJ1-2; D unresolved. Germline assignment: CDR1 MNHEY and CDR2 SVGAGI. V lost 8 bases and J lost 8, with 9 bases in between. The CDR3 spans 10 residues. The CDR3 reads CASYLRGYTF. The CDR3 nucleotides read TGTGCCAGCTATCTCCGGGGCTACACCTTC.

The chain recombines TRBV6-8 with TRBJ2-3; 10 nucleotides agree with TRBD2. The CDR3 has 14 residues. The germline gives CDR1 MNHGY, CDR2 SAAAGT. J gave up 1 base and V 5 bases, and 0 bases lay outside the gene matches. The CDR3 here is CASSSGGGTDTQYF. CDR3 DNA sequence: TGTGCCAGCAGTAGCGGGGGGGGCACAGATACGCAGTATTTT.

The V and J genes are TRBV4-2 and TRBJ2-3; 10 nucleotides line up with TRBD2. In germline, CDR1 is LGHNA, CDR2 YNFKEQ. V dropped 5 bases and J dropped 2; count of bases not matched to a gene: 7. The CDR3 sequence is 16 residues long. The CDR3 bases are TGTGCCAGCAGCTCCCGGACTAGCGGTACCACAGATACGCAGTATTTT. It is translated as CASSSRTSGTTDTQYF.

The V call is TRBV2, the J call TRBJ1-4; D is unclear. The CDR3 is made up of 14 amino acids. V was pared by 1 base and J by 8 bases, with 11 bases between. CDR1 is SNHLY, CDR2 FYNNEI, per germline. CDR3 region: CASSEVWLGEKLFF. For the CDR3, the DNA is TGTGCCAGCAGTGAAGTATGGCTAGGGGAAAAACTGTTTTTT.

DNA for the CDR3: TGTGCCAGCAGCTTGGAATGGGCCAGGGGTTATCAGGACTATGGCTACACCTTC. Protein product: CASSLEWARGYQDYGYTF. J is TRBJ1-2 and V is TRBV5-6, with D possibly matching TRBD1 (6 bases). Looked up from germline, CDR1 is SGHDT and CDR2 is YYEEEE. This CDR3 contains 18 residues. Trimming left V 0 bases short and J 3 bases short, with 21 bases between.

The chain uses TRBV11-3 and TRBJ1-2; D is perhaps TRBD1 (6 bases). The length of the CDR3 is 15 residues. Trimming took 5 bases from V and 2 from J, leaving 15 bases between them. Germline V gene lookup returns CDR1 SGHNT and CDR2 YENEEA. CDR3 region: CASSAYGQLNYGYTF. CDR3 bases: TGTGCCAGCAGCGCATACGGACAGCTAAACTATGGCTACACCTTC.

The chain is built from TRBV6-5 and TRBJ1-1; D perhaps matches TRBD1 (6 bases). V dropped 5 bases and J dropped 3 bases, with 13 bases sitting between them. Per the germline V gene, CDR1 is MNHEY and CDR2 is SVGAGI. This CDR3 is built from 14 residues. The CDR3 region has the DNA TGTGCCAGCAGTACCGCCGGGGGGCACACTGAAGCTTTCTTT. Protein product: CASSTAGGHTEAFF.

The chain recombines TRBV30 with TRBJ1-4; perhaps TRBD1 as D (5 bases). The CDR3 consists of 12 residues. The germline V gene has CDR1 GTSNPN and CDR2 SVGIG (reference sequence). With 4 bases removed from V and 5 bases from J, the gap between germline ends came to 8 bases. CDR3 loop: CAWTWGNEKLFF. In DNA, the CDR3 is TGTGCCTGGACTTGGGGGAATGAAAAACTGTTTTTT.

As DNA, the CDR3 is TGTGCCAGCAGTGAATCAGGGACAGGGTCAGATACGCAGTATTTT. Residues: CASSESGTGSDTQYF. The rearrangement joins TRBV25-1 to TRBJ2-3; the match to TRBD1 covers 9 bases. Germline CDR1 MGHDK, CDR2 SYGVNS. Trimming took 1 base from V and 4 from J; bases not matched to a gene: 3. The CDR3 has 15 amino acids.

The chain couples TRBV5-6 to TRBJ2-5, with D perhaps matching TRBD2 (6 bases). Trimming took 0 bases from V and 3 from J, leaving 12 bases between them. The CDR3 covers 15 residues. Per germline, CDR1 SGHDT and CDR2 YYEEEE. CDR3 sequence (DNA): TGTGCCAGCAGCTTGGGGGCGGGAACGGAAGAGACCCAGTACTTC. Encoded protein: CASSLGAGTEETQYF.

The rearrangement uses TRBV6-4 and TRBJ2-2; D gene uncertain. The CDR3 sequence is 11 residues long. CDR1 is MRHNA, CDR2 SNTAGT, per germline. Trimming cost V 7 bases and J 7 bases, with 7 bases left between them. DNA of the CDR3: TGTGCCAGCATCCTCGGCGGGGAGCTGTTTTTT. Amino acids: CASILGGELFF.

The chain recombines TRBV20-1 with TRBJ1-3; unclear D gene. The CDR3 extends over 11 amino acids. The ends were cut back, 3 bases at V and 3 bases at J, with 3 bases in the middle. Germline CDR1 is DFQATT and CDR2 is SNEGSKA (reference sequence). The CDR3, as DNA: TGCAGTGCTAGTATTGGAAACACCATATATTTT. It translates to CSASIGNTIYF.

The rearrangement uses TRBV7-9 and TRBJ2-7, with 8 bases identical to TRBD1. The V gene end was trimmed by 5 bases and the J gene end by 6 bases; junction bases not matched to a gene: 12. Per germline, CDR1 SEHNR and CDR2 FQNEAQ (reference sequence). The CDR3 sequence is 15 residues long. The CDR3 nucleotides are TGTGCCAGCAGCCCGCCACGGACAGGGCTCCTCGAGCAGTACTTC. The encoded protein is CASSPPRTGLLEQYF.

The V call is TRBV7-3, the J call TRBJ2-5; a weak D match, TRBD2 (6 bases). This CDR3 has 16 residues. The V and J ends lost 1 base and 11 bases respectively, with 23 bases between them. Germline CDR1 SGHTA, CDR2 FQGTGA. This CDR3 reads CASSLRLPATEREQYF. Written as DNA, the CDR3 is TGTGCCAGCAGCTTAAGATTGCCAGCCACCGAACGGGAGCAGTACTTC.

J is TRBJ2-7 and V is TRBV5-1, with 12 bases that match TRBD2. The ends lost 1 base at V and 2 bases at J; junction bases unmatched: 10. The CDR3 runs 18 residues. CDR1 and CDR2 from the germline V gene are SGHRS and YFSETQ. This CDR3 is CASSLSSPLAGGAYEQYF. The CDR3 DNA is TGCGCCAGCAGCTTGAGCTCCCCACTAGCGGGGGGTGCCTACGAGCAGTACTTC.

The CDR3 coding sequence is TGTGCCATCAGTGGGACGGGCAGGGTTGGCTACACCTTC. Its protein product is CAISGTGRVGYTF. V usage is TRBV10-3 and J usage is TRBJ1-2; D may be TRBD1 (5 bases). The germline CDR1 and CDR2 sequences are ENHRY and SYGVKD. CDR3 length: 13 amino acids. V was clipped by 4 bases and J by 7 bases, with 13 bases between them.

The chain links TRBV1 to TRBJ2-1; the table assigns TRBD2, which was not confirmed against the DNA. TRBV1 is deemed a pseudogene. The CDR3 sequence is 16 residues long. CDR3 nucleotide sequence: TGCACCAGCAGCCAAGAGTTTGTAGCATCCTACAATGAGCAGTTCTTC. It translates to CTSSQEFVASYNEQFF.

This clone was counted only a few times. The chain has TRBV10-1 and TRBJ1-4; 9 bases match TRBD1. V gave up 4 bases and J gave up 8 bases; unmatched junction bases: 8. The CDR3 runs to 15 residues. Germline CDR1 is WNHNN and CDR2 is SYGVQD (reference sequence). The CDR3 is CASSAPDRGLEKLFF. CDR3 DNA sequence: TGCGCCAGCAGTGCCCCGGACAGGGGATTGGAAAAACTGTTTTTT.

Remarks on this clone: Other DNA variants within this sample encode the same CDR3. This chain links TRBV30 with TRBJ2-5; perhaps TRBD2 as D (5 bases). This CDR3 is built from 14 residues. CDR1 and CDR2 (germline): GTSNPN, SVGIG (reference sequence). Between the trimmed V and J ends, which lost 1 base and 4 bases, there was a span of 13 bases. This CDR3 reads CAWSDPGIIETQYF. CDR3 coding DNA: TGTGCCTGGAGTGATCCGGGGATCATAGAGACCCAGTACTTC. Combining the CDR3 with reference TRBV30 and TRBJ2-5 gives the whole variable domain SQTIHQWPATLVQPVGSPLSLECTVEGTSNPNLYWYRQAAGRGLQLLFYSVGIGQISSEVPQNLSASRPQDRQFILSSKKLLLSDSGFYLCAWSDPGIIETQYFGPGTRLLVL.

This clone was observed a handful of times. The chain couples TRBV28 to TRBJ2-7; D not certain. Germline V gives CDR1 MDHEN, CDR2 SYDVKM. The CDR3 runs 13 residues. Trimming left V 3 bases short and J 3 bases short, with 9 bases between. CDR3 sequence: CASSFQASYEQYF. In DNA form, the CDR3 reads TGTGCCAGCAGTTTTCAGGCTAGCTACGAGCAGTACTTC.

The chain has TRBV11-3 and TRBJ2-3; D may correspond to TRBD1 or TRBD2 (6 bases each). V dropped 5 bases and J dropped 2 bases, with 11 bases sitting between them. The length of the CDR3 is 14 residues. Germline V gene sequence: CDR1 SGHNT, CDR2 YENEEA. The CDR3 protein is CASSKRGDTDTQYF. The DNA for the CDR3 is TGTGCCAGCAGCAAGAGGGGGGACACAGATACGCAGTATTTT.